These 17 T cell receptor beta chains came from one sample sequenced in a study of naive and memory T cell subsets. The antigens of these receptors remain unknown. Findings and caveats of the study: Naive repertoires, especially CD8, held a few larger clonotypes, possibly memory cells re-expressing CD45RA.

The beta constant-region primer was an equimolar mix of two oligonucleotides covering TRBC1 and TRBC2. Four rounds of PCR amplified the ligated cDNA using nested alpha and beta constant-region primers plus SP2. TCRdb re-called the UMI-ligation and nested PCR reads with MiXCR, one entry per CDR3 protein. The data contain over 110,000 distinct CDR3 sequences, 15% to 20% of them singletons. The sequencing input was naive CD8+ T cells from blood. The receptors were gathered from a human donor in good health.

The chain carries TRBV12-3 or TRBV12-4 and TRBJ1-2; TRBD1 matches at 7 bases. The junction had 7 bases not matched to a gene; V was cut back by 5 bases and J by 4 bases. The CDR3 runs to 14 residues. DNA for the CDR3: TGTGCCAGCAGTGTAACAGGGGACGGCTATGGCTACACCTTC. It codes for CASSVTGDGYGYTF.

The chain links TRBV3-1 to TRBJ1-2; TRBD1 might be the D (6 bases). Trimming left V 9 bases short and J 0 bases short, with 17 bases between. Germline V gene lookup returns CDR1 LGHDT and CDR2 YNNKEL (reference sequence). The CDR3 is 15 residues long. The CDR3 loop is CASRTETAANYGYTF. The CDR3 nucleotides are TGTGCCAGTAGGACAGAAACAGCAGCTAACTATGGCTACACCTTC.

J is TRBJ2-1 and V is TRBV20-1; D possibly corresponds to TRBD1 (5 bases). CDR3 size: 16 residues. Trimming removed 0 bases from V and 3 bases from J, with 15 bases in between. CDR1 and CDR2 from the germline V gene are DFQATT and SNEGSKA (reference sequence). CDR3 bases: TGCAGTGCTAGAGATTTTAGGGGAAGTCACTACAATGAGCAGTTCTTC. This encodes CSARDFRGSHYNEQFF.

The chain employs TRBV15 and TRBJ2-5; 7 nucleotides align to TRBD1. The CDR3 runs to 16 residues. V was clipped by 5 bases and J by 1 base; unmatched bases: 10. Germline assignment: CDR1 LNHNV and CDR2 YYDKDF (reference sequence). In DNA form, the CDR3 reads TGTGCCACCAGCGTCTGGGACAGAAGATTCCAAGAGACCCAGTACTTC. Translating gives CATSVWDRRFQETQYF. Full variable domain (rest looked up from reference TRBV15 and TRBJ2-5): DAMVIQNPRYQVTQFGKPVTLSCSQTLNHNVMYWYQQKSSQAPKLLFHYYDKDFNNEADTPDNFQSRRPNTSFCFLDIRSPGLGDTAMYLCATSVWDRRFQETQYFGPGTRLLVL.

The V and J genes are TRBV4-3 and TRBJ1-1; D not resolved. Trimming took 0 bases from V and 0 from J, leaving 5 bases between them. This CDR3 spans 14 amino acids. Germline-derived CDR1 and CDR2 are LGHNA and YSLEER. The CDR3 protein is CASSQDRMNTEAFF. The CDR3 region has the DNA TGCGCCAGCAGCCAAGACAGGATGAACACTGAAGCTTTCTTT.

This clonotype has only a few counts. The chain employs TRBV18 and TRBJ2-3, with D tentatively TRBD2 (6 bases). V dropped 4 bases and J dropped 5 bases, with 10 bases sitting between them. Germline V CDR1 and CDR2: KGHSH, LQKENI. The CDR3 is 13 amino acids. The CDR3 DNA reads as TGTGCCAGCTCACTGTCCGGGGGAGATACGCAGTATTTT. Its translation: CASSLSGGDTQYF.

The J gene is TRBJ1-1, the V gene TRBV28; D gene uncertain. V lost 3 bases to trimming and J lost 1 base, with 9 bases between them. The CDR3 is 14 amino acids. From germline, CDR1 is MDHEN and CDR2 SYDVKM. CDR3 DNA: TGTGCCAGCAGTTTCGTGGGTCAGAACACTGAAGCTTTCTTT. It specifies CASSFVGQNTEAFF.

This chain uses TRBV29-1 with TRBJ2-5; 11 positions match TRBD2. V dropped 7 bases and J dropped 3; count of bases not matched to a gene: 4. Germline V CDR1 and CDR2: SQVTM, ANQGSEA. This CDR3 is built from 13 residues. The CDR3 DNA sequence: TGCAGCGAGGGGACTAGCGGAGAAGAGACCCAGTACTTC. Translated, it gives CSEGTSGEETQYF.

The chain has TRBV9 and TRBJ1-3; 10 bases are shared with TRBD1. V was pared by 5 bases and J by 1 base, with 12 bases of the junction left unmatched. Germline-derived CDR1 and CDR2 are SGDLS and YYNGEE. This CDR3 contains 18 residues. CDR3 sequence reads: CASSLTGTGELSGNTIYF. The CDR3 bases are TGTGCCAGCAGTCTAACCGGGACAGGGGAGTTGTCTGGAAACACCATATATTTT.

This chain uses TRBV28 with TRBJ2-7, with D possibly TRBD2 on 6 matching bases. Trimming took off 5 bases at V and 5 bases at J, with 19 bases between the two ends. The CDR3 length is 15 residues. CDR1 and CDR2 (germline): MDHEN, SYDVKM. This chain's CDR3 is CASSPDDRGSDEQYF. Written as DNA, the CDR3 is TGTGCCAGCAGTCCGGACGACCGGGGGAGCGACGAGCAGTACTTC.

This clonotype was counted between two and nine times. V gene TRBV21-1 combines with J gene TRBJ2-1; no check of the table's D call, TRBD1, against the DNA was made. TRBV21-1 has pseudogene status. This CDR3 is 20 amino acids long. The CDR3 loop is CASSLPGGFSSGNSYNEQFF. The CDR3 nucleotides read TGTGCCAGCAGCCTCCCAGGGGGCTTTTCTAGCGGCAACTCCTACAATGAGCAGTTCTTC.

V usage is TRBV6-5 and J usage is TRBJ2-7, with D possibly being TRBD2 (5 bases). Trimming removed 4 bases at V and 4 bases at J, with 14 bases between. The CDR3 contains 14 residues. The V gene's germline CDR1 is MNHEY and CDR2 SVGAGI. CDR3 residues: CASSSTGTLYEQYF. DNA of the CDR3: TGTGCCAGCAGTTCGACGGGAACACTTTACGAGCAGTACTTC.

The V gene is TRBV13, the J gene TRBJ2-7, with D perhaps TRBD1 or TRBD2 (5 bases each). The CDR3 runs 14 residues. Trimming took off 2 bases at V and 0 bases at J, with 8 bases between the two ends. The germline V gene encodes CDR1 PRHDT and CDR2 FYEKMQ (reference sequence). The DNA for the CDR3 is TGTGCCAGCAGCTTATCAGGGACCTCCTACGAGCAGTACTTC. Amino acids: CASSLSGTSYEQYF.

This clonotype has a handful of counts. This chain joins TRBV6-1 and TRBJ1-5; no firm D call. V lost 3 bases to trimming and J lost 0 bases, with 9 bases between them. The CDR3 loop spans 15 amino acids. Per germline, CDR1 MNHNS and CDR2 SASEGT. Here the CDR3 DNA reads TGTGCCAGCAGTGAGTCCATAAATAGCAATCAGCCCCAGCATTTT. Protein: CASSESINSNQPQHF.

The V call is TRBV12-3 or TRBV12-4, the J call TRBJ2-1, with 11 bases aligning to TRBD2. V dropped 6 bases and J dropped 5; count of bases not matched to a gene: 9. The CDR3 runs to 16 residues. CDR3 nucleotides: TGTGCCAGCAGCCATACTCTAGCGGGGGGTGACAATGAGCAGTTCTTC. Its translation: CASSHTLAGGDNEQFF.

This clonotype was recorded a few times. The chain has TRBV3-1 and TRBJ2-7; a possible D gene is TRBD2 (6 bases). V was cut by 4 bases and J by 4 bases, with 17 bases left in between. Germline loops: CDR1 LGHDT, CDR2 YNNKEL (reference sequence). The CDR3 has 15 residues. CDR3 protein: CASSPEGFNAYEQYF. The CDR3 nucleotides read TGTGCCAGCAGCCCGGAGGGGTTCAACGCGTACGAGCAGTACTTC.

The chain couples TRBV15 to TRBJ1-5, with 7 bases lining up with TRBD1. V lost 6 bases, J lost 0 bases, and 5 bases stayed unmatched. The CDR3 spans 15 residues. Germline V gives CDR1 LNHNV, CDR2 YYDKDF (reference sequence). CDR3 nucleotides: TGTGCCACCAGTGGGACAGACAATAGCAATCAGCCCCAGCATTTT. It encodes CATSGTDNSNQPQHF.